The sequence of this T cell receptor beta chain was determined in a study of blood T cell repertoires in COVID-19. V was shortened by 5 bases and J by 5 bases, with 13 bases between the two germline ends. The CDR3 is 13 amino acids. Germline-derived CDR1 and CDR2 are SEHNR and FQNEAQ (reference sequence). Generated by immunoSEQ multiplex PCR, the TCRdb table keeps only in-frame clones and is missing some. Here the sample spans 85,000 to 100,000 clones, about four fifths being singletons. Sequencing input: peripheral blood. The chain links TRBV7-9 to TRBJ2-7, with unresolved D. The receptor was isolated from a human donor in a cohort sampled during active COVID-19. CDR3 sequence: CASSLGIRDEQYF. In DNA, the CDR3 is TGTGCCAGCAGCCTAGGGATTCGGGACGAGCAGTACTTC. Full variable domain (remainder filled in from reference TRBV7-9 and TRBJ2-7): DTGVSQNPRHKITKRGQNVTFRCDPISEHNRLYWYRQTLGQGPEFLTYFQNEAQLEKSRLLSDRFSAERPKGSFSTLEIQRTEQGDSAMYLCASSLGIRDEQYFGPGTRLTVT.